These T cell receptor beta chains were read from a single sample in a study of blood T cells in healthy people across ages. TCRdb reanalysed the 5' RACE reads using MiXCR and keeps one entry per CDR3 protein. In the table there are about 1.7 million distinct CDR3 sequences, 28% of which are singletons. What was sequenced was blood. These receptors came from a woman aged 25 to 45 in good health. Each CDR3 is given with its conserved first and last residue. Each record gives: D gene, V gene, J gene, clone size, CDR3 protein, CDR3 DNA. D genes are given only for firm matches. Where a row states a size, it is once, few, many or the class of an expanded clone; other rows omit it.

>.|TRBV12-3/TRBV12-4|TRBJ1-1|.
CASRNTDTEAFF
TGTGCCAGCAGAAACACGGACACTGAAGCTTTCTTT
>.|TRBV18|TRBJ1-1|.
CASSPGQGQEAFF
TGTGCCAGCTCACCGGGGCAGGGTCAGGAAGCTTTCTTT
>.|TRBV29-1|TRBJ2-1|.
CSVERWQFF
TGCAGCGTTGAGAGGTGGCAGTTCTTC
>TRBD2|TRBV7-2|TRBJ2-3|few
CASSPRLAGGPTDTQYF
TGTGCCAGCAGCCCCCGACTAGCGGGAGGGCCTACAGATACGCAGTATTTT
>.|TRBV4-1|TRBJ1-2|.
CASSQDGRGRHGYTF
TGCGCCAGCAGCCAAGATGGAAGGGGAAGACATGGCTACACCTTC
>TRBD2|TRBV20-1|TRBJ2-1|many
CSASRLAGAFNEQFF
TGCAGTGCTAGCAGACTAGCGGGGGCCTTCAATGAGCAGTTCTTC
>TRBD2|TRBV20-1|TRBJ2-7|.
CSARPAGDRTGSYEQYF
TGCAGTGCTAGACCAGCGGGAGATCGGACGGGCTCCTACGAGCAGTACTTC
>TRBD1|TRBV5-1|TRBJ2-1|few
CASSFGTGEGNEQFF
TGCGCCAGCAGCTTCGGGACAGGGGAGGGCAATGAGCAGTTCTTC
>.|TRBV5-1|TRBJ2-3|.
CASSLFVNRDTQYF
TGCGCCAGCAGCTTGTTTGTCAACAGGGATACGCAGTATTTT
>TRBD1|TRBV7-9|TRBJ1-6|few
CASSAGTGSSPLHF
TGTGCCAGCAGCGCCGGGACAGGGAGTTCACCCCTCCACTTT
>.|TRBV28|TRBJ2-6|many
CASSTAFWGNVLTF
TGTGCCAGCAGTACAGCTTTTTGGGGCAACGTCCTGACTTTC
>.|TRBV4-1|TRBJ1-2|.
CASSQNWAGAQGYTF
TGCGCCAGCAGCCAAAATTGGGCAGGGGCCCAAGGCTACACCTTC
>.|TRBV12-3/TRBV12-4|TRBJ2-4|few
CASSLRQRVRSGIQYF
TGTGCCAGCAGTTTACGACAGAGGGTTCGTTCAGGCATTCAGTACTTC
>TRBD1|TRBV7-9|TRBJ2-1|few
CASSLSPGTAYNEQFF
TGTGCCAGCAGCTTAAGTCCCGGGACAGCCTACAATGAGCAGTTCTTC
>TRBD2|TRBV7-9|TRBJ2-1|few
CASSSLGTSGSLASYNEQFF
TGTGCCAGCAGCTCCCTCGGGACTAGCGGGAGCCTGGCCTCCTACAATGAGCAGTTCTTC
>TRBD2|TRBV10-2|TRBJ2-3|few
CASSGTSGYTDTQYF
TGCGCCAGCAGTGGGACTAGCGGGTACACAGATACGCAGTATTTT
>TRBD1|TRBV11-2|TRBJ1-2|.
CASSSFGTVSNYGYTF
TGTGCCAGCAGCTCCTTTGGGACAGTTTCTAACTATGGCTACACCTTC
>TRBD2|TRBV12-3/TRBV12-4|TRBJ2-5|few
CASSLETSGVVGWETQYF
TGTGCCAGCAGTTTAGAGACTAGCGGGGTTGTGGGTTGGGAGACCCAGTACTTC
>.|TRBV7-9|TRBJ2-7|.
CASRAGGQPYEQYF
TGTGCCAGCAGGGCCGGTGGCCAGCCTTACGAGCAGTACTTC
>TRBD1|TRBV5-1|TRBJ2-7|few
CASSRDRGPNEQYF
TGCGCCAGCAGCCGCGACAGGGGGCCTAACGAGCAGTACTTC
>.|TRBV14|TRBJ2-7|few
CASSHGGSWSDEQYF
TGTGCCAGCAGCCACGGAGGTAGCTGGTCGGACGAGCAGTACTTC
>TRBD1|TRBV4-3|TRBJ2-1|many
CASSQDPRGLYNEQFF
TGCGCCAGCAGCCAAGACCCGAGGGGGCTCTACAATGAGCAGTTCTTC
>.|TRBV7-9|TRBJ2-7|few
CASSLRQDSYEQYF
TGTGCCAGCAGCTTGAGACAGGACTCCTACGAGCAGTACTTC
>TRBD1|TRBV6-6|TRBJ1-1|.
CASKDRVGSTEAFF
TGTGCCAGCAAGGACAGGGTGGGGAGCACTGAAGCTTTCTTT
>TRBD1|TRBV6-6|TRBJ2-7|many
CASTPGQKSYEQYF
TGTGCCAGCACCCCGGGACAGAAGTCCTACGAGCAGTACTTC
>TRBD1|TRBV7-9|TRBJ2-3|few
CASSSWDRRPDTQYF
TGTGCCAGCAGTTCCTGGGACAGGAGGCCAGATACGCAGTATTTT
>.|TRBV25-1|TRBJ2-7|.
CASIWGRVQYF
TGTGCCAGCATTTGGGGGCGGGTGCAGTACTTC
>.|TRBV4-1|TRBJ2-7|many
CASSQFQRDSVYEQYF
TGCGCCAGCAGCCAATTCCAACGGGACTCCGTCTACGAGCAGTACTTC
>.|TRBV10-3|TRBJ2-7|.
CATREPPGHEQYF
TGTGCCACCAGGGAGCCACCAGGACACGAGCAGTACTTC
>TRBD1|TRBV29-1|TRBJ1-1|few
CSAASGGWGDTEAFF
TGCAGCGCCGCATCAGGGGGTTGGGGTGACACTGAAGCTTTCTTT
>.|TRBV21-1|TRBJ2-5|.
CASSNGGTAGGETQYF
TGTGCCAGCAGCAATGGTGGAACCGCGGGGGGCGAGACCCAGTACTTC
>TRBD1|TRBV7-2|TRBJ2-1|few
CASSLTRGQGNEQFF
TGTGCCAGCAGCTTAACCCGGGGACAGGGGAATGAGCAGTTCTTC
>.|TRBV10-2|TRBJ2-7|.
CDSSESAQGYEQYF
TGCGACAGCAGTGAGTCGGCACAGGGCTACGAGCAGTACTTC
>.|TRBV12-3/TRBV12-4|TRBJ2-5|many
CASSYLTGTVQYF
TGTGCCAGCAGCTACCTAACCGGGACTGTGCAGTACTTC
>.|TRBV24-1|TRBJ2-3|.
CATSDALSGSTDTQYF
TGTGCCACCAGTGATGCCTTATCGGGGAGCACAGATACGCAGTATTTT
>.|TRBV7-9|TRBJ1-2|few
CASSLAVKNYGYTF
TGTGCCAGCAGCTTAGCCGTCAAGAACTATGGCTACACCTTC
>TRBD1|TRBV12-3/TRBV12-4|TRBJ1-4|.
CASRDRESVKLFF
TGTGCCAGCCGGGACAGGGAGAGTGTAAAACTGTTTTTT
>TRBD1|TRBV27|TRBJ2-5|few
CASSRMGQYQETQYF
TGTGCCAGCAGTCGGATGGGACAGTACCAAGAGACCCAGTACTTC
>TRBD2|TRBV6-5|TRBJ2-4|many
CASSPTPSGVNIQYF
TGTGCCAGCAGTCCAACTCCTAGCGGGGTTAACATTCAGTACTTC
>.|TRBV20-1|TRBJ1-6|few
CSGKAGLRRSDSPLHF
TGCAGTGGAAAGGCGGGACTCAGGAGATCGGATTCACCCCTCCACTTT
>TRBD1|TRBV18|TRBJ1-2|few
CASSPGTGESVGGYTF
TGTGCCAGCTCACCAGGGACAGGGGAATCGGTTGGTGGCTACACCTTC
>TRBD1|TRBV3-1|TRBJ1-1|few
CASSPPRGQGTEAFF
TGTGCCAGCAGCCCCCCCAGAGGACAGGGCACTGAAGCTTTCTTT
>TRBD2|TRBV4-3|TRBJ2-1|.
CASSQEAGRNEQFF
TGCGCCAGCAGCCAAGAAGCGGGACGGAATGAGCAGTTCTTC
>.|TRBV5-1|TRBJ1-4|.
CASSLRGREKLSF
TGCGCCAGCAGCTTACGGGGAAGGGAAAAACTGTCTTTT
>TRBD2|TRBV29-1|TRBJ2-1|many
CSVVGTRNYHEQFF
TGCAGCGTTGTAGGGACTAGAAACTATCATGAGCAGTTCTTC
>TRBD2|TRBV28|TRBJ2-1|.
CASSHGTSGGAHNEQFF
TGTGCCAGCAGTCACGGGACTAGCGGGGGGGCCCACAATGAGCAGTTCTTC
>.|TRBV3-1|TRBJ1-1|.
CASSRGGTHTEAFF
TGTGCCAGCAGCCGTGGGGGGACTCACACTGAGGCTTTCTTT
>.|TRBV20-1|TRBJ1-2|.
CSARGQANYGYTF
TGCAGTGCTAGGGGACAAGCTAACTATGGCTACACCTTC
>.|TRBV7-9|TRBJ2-1|few
CASSLGVGKVYNEQFF
TGTGCCAGCAGCTTAGGGGTCGGGAAGGTCTACAATGAGCAGTTCTTC
>TRBD2|TRBV20-1|TRBJ2-3|.
CSVRLAGGLDTQYF
TGCAGTGTCAGACTAGCGGGAGGACTAGATACGCAGTATTTT
>.|TRBV29-1|TRBJ2-1|many
CSVDGSGGNEQFF
TGCAGCGTTGATGGGTCTGGGGGGAATGAGCAGTTCTTC
>.|TRBV3-1|TRBJ2-1|few
CASSQGQMGDEQFF
TGTGCCAGCAGCCAAGGCCAGATGGGCGATGAGCAGTTCTTC
>.|TRBV7-9|TRBJ2-7|few
CASSLPGLGLYEQYF
TGTGCCAGCAGCTTGCCGGGACTCGGGCTCTACGAGCAGTACTTC